These 20 T cell receptor beta chains originate from one sample sequenced in a study of blood T cell repertoires in COVID-19 (dated by TCRdb to the early 2020s). Receptors were amplified or captured by the immunoSEQ multiplex PCR assay. In its TCRdb copy, this immuneACCESS table keeps in-frame sequences only and misses some clones. Where compared with another copy, unresolved V genes explain less than half of these, and the others have no known cause. This sample is represented by nearly 95,000 clones; about nine tenths of them were singletons. The ten largest make up 1.5% of the sample. What was sequenced was peripheral blood. Receptors originate from a human donor with active COVID-19. The donor label of this sample is uncertain.

V and J are TRBV7-2 and TRBJ2-7; TRBD2 agrees at 8 bases. V gave up 5 bases and J gave up 2 bases; unmatched junction bases: 11. The CDR3 spans 16 residues. Germline CDR1 SGHTA, CDR2 FQGNSA. The DNA for the CDR3 is TGTGCCAGCAGCCAAAGGTCGGGGGGGGCCGCCTACGAGCAGTACTTC. Its protein is CASSQRSGGAAYEQYF.

The chain employs TRBV9 and TRBJ2-5, with D possibly being TRBD1 (6 bases). CDR3 size: 17 residues. The germline V and J ends were trimmed by 3 bases and 3 bases, with 21 bases remaining between them. Germline-derived CDR1 and CDR2 are SGDLS and YYNGEE. The CDR3 sequence: CASSAPKGHTFEETQYF. In DNA form, the CDR3 reads TGTGCCAGCAGCGCCCCCAAGGGACATACCTTCGAAGAGACCCAGTACTTC.

The chain couples TRBV7-9 to TRBJ2-7, with 13 bases lining up with TRBD2. This CDR3 comprises 17 residues. J gave up 2 bases and V 4 bases, and 8 bases lay outside the gene matches. Germline lookup yields CDR1 SEHNR and CDR2 FQNEAQ (reference sequence). The DNA for the CDR3 is TGTGCCAGCAGCTCAAGAGGGGGACTAGCGGGGACCTACGAGCAGTACTTC. As protein: CASSSRGGLAGTYEQYF.

The chain links TRBV7-2 to TRBJ1-1, with no clear D. The V end lost 2 bases, the J end lost 4 bases, and 8 bases lay between the germline ends. CDR1 and CDR2 (germline): SGHTA, FQGNSA. CDR3 length: 13 residues. This chain's CDR3 is CASSLTPGTEAFF. CDR3 nucleotide sequence: TGTGCCAGCAGCTTAACCCCAGGCACTGAAGCTTTCTTT.

The V and J genes are TRBV4-1 and TRBJ2-7, with 11 positions matching TRBD1. Germline CDR1 is MGHRA and CDR2 is YSYEKL. The V gene end was trimmed by 3 bases and the J gene end by 4 bases; junction bases not matched to a gene: 5. The length of the CDR3 is 15 residues. The CDR3 region is CASSQGQGVTYEQYF. The CDR3 coding sequence is TGCGCCAGCAGCCAGGGACAGGGGGTCACTTACGAGCAGTACTTC.

CDR3 region: CSVTGEAGYGYTF. The CDR3 DNA reads TGCAGCGTGACAGGGGAGGCCGGCTATGGCTACACCTTC. The rearrangement links TRBV29-1 to TRBJ1-2; the match to TRBD1 covers 8 bases. The germline gives CDR1 SQVTM, CDR2 ANQGSEA. Trimming at V came to 6 bases and at J to 4 bases, leaving 7 bases not matched to a gene. The CDR3 extends over 13 amino acids. Using reference TRBV29-1 and TRBJ1-2 for the parts outside the CDR3, the full variable domain is SAVISQKPSRDICQRGTSLTIQCQVDSQVTMMFWYRQQPGQSLTLIATANQGSEATYESGFVIDKFPISRPNLTFSTLTVSNMSPEDSSIYLCSVTGEAGYGYTFGSGTRLTVV.

This rearrangement joins TRBV7-8 to TRBJ1-2, with a weak D call TRBD1 (5 bases). Germline loops: CDR1 SGHVS, CDR2 FQNEAQ. The CDR3 has 15 amino acids. Trimming removed 5 bases from V and 2 bases from J, with 15 bases in between. The CDR3 DNA reads TGTGCCAGCAGCCCGGGGGGGGGAGACAACTATGGCTACACCTTC. It yields the protein CASSPGGGDNYGYTF.

The genes are TRBV5-1 and TRBJ2-7; D ambiguous. Germline V gene data show CDR1 as SGHRS and CDR2 as YFSETQ. The V end lost 0 bases, the J end lost 4 bases, and 5 bases lay between the germline ends. The CDR3 loop spans 12 amino acids. CDR3 residues: CASSLGGYEQYF. The CDR3 DNA reads TGCGCCAGCAGCTTGGGAGGATACGAGCAGTACTTC.

V is TRBV6-5 and J is TRBJ2-7, with TRBD1 identical over 9 bases. V was pared by 0 bases and J by 5 bases, with 2 bases of the junction left unmatched. The CDR3 extends over 14 amino acids. Germline CDR1 and CDR2: MNHEY and SVGAGI. CDR3 DNA: TGTGCCAGCAGTTACTCACAGGGGGCAGACGAGCAGTACTTC. Translating it yields CASSYSQGADEQYF.

V usage is TRBV6-1 and J usage is TRBJ2-5; TRBD2 matches 10 bases. This CDR3 is built from 16 residues. Germline V gene data show CDR1 as MNHNS and CDR2 as SASEGT. Germline trimming cut 3 bases from V and 1 base from J; bases unmatched to any gene: 5. The CDR3 region is CASSDKGLATQETQYF. The CDR3 region has the DNA TGTGCCAGCAGTGATAAGGGACTAGCGACCCAAGAGACCCAGTACTTC.

The chain is built from TRBV7-3 and TRBJ1-1; D is possibly TRBD1 (6 bases). Per the germline V gene, CDR1 is SGHTA and CDR2 is FQGTGA. The CDR3 spans 15 residues. V lost 2 bases and J lost 4, with 14 bases in between. CDR3 in DNA: TGTGCCAGCAGCTTACGGGGGGGCTCTGGCACTGAAGCTTTCTTT. Its protein is CASSLRGGSGTEAFF.

The rearrangement links TRBV5-4 to TRBJ1-3; 8 bases are a match to TRBD1. The CDR3 contains 17 residues. The germline V gene encodes CDR1 SGHNT and CDR2 YYREEE (reference sequence). V lost 4 bases to trimming and J lost 2 bases; unmatched junction nucleotides: 11. The CDR3 bases are TGTGCCAGCAGCAGAGGACAGGGACGGCAGCCTGGAAACACCATATATTTT. Translating it yields CASSRGQGRQPGNTIYF.

The chain links TRBV15 to TRBJ2-7, with a weak D call TRBD1 (6 bases). Trimming stripped 3 bases from V and 0 bases from J, with 12 bases between. This CDR3 contains 15 residues. Germline-derived CDR1 and CDR2 are LNHNV and YYDKDF (reference sequence). The CDR3 bases are TGTGCCACCAGCAGGAACAGGGAAAACTCCTACGAGCAGTACTTC. This codes for CATSRNRENSYEQYF.

The chain couples TRBV5-4 to TRBJ1-2; D gene unclear. V lost 4 bases to trimming and J lost 3 bases, with 16 bases between them. Germline V gene lookup returns CDR1 SGHNT and CDR2 YYREEE (reference sequence). The CDR3 length is 15 residues. The CDR3 nucleotides are TGTGCCAGCAGCACCCCCGCAGGCAATGACTATGGCTACACCTTC. It translates to CASSTPAGNDYGYTF.

This chain joins TRBV27 and TRBJ2-7, with TRBD1 as a possible D gene (6 bases). Germline V gives CDR1 MNHEY, CDR2 SMNVEV (reference sequence). The V end was cut by 6 bases, the J end by 0 bases, with 15 bases between. The CDR3 consists of 15 residues. CDR3 DNA sequence: TGTGCCAGCAGCCTCACCCAGGGGAGCTCCTACGAGCAGTACTTC. Translation: CASSLTQGSSYEQYF.

The chain uses TRBV29-1 and TRBJ2-2; 13 bases align to TRBD2. CDR3 length: 15 residues. Germline assignment: CDR1 SQVTM and CDR2 ANQGSEA. With 6 bases clipped from V and 2 bases from J, the junction kept 3 bases outside the gene matches. The CDR3 bases are TGCAGCGTCGAGGGACTAGCGGGAAACACCGGGGAGCTGTTTTTT. Its translation: CSVEGLAGNTGELFF.

The chain joins TRBV11-2 to TRBJ2-5; 9 bases are shared with TRBD1. With V trimmed by 1 base and J by 5 bases, 5 bases remained unmatched. Germline V gene sequence: CDR1 SGHAT, CDR2 FQNNGV. The CDR3 contains 15 residues. CDR3 residues: CASSLGQGDRETQYF. In DNA form, the CDR3 reads TGTGCCAGCAGCTTAGGACAGGGGGATCGGGAGACCCAGTACTTC.

The V call is TRBV7-2, the J call TRBJ2-3; 13 bases align to TRBD2. Germline V gene sequence: CDR1 SGHTA, CDR2 FQGNSA. V gave up 5 bases and J gave up 4 bases; unmatched junction bases: 9. The CDR3 runs 17 residues. In nucleotides, the CDR3 is TGTGCCAGCAGCGTGCGACTAGCGGGGGGAGGGGCAGATACGCAGTATTTT. Translated, it gives CASSVRLAGGGADTQYF.

The chain recombines TRBV27 with TRBJ1-1; a weak D match, TRBD1 (6 bases). The CDR3 length is 14 residues. The germline CDR1 and CDR2 sequences are MNHEY and SMNVEV (reference sequence). V gave up 0 bases and J gave up 5 bases, with 10 bases separating them. CDR3 in DNA: TGTGCCAGCAGTTTATCCTGGGGGCAGACTGAAGCTTTCTTT. It is translated as CASSLSWGQTEAFF.

This clone has a handful of counts. The chain employs TRBV5-1 and TRBJ2-7, with D possibly TRBD2 on 6 matching bases. The ends were cut back, 2 bases at V and 1 base at J, with 16 bases in the middle. Germline CDR1 and CDR2: SGHRS and YFSETQ. The CDR3 extends over 16 amino acids. The CDR3 is CASSFRPTGESYEQYF. In DNA form, the CDR3 reads TGCGCCAGCAGCTTCCGCCCCACGGGGGAATCCTACGAGCAGTACTTC. The entire variable domain, with the rest obtained from reference TRBV5-1 and TRBJ2-7, is as follows: KAGVTQTPRYLIKTRGQQVTLSCSPISGHRSVSWYQQTPGQGLQFLFEYFSETQRNKGNFPGRFSGRQFSNSRSEMNVSTLELGDSALYLCASSFRPTGESYEQYFGPGTRLTVT.